The 16 T cell receptor beta chains given below trace back to one sample, sequenced in a study of shared clonotypes between healthy human individuals. CD45RO-negative cells were positively selected for CCR7, leaving out terminally differentiated effector memory CD45RA+ cells. Data came from immunoSEQ multiplex PCR; TCRdb stores just in-frame clones and leaves some out. The data contain millions of clones, about 95% of them singletons. Sequencing input: naive CD8+ T cells sorted from blood. The receptors shown here come from a young man in good health.

The chain employs TRBV28 and TRBJ2-1; the D is unclear. The CDR3 covers 15 residues. Looked up from germline, CDR1 is MDHEN and CDR2 is SYDVKM. V lost 1 base and J lost 0, with 7 bases in between. The CDR3 sequence is CASSLSPSSYNEQFF. The CDR3 DNA is TGTGCCAGCAGTTTATCCCCGAGCTCCTACAATGAGCAGTTCTTC.

The V and J genes are TRBV7-3 and TRBJ2-7, with 10 bases identical to TRBD1. The V gene's germline CDR1 is SGHTA and CDR2 FQGTGA. CDR3 size: 18 residues. V was clipped by 8 bases and J by 1 base; unmatched bases: 17. The chain's CDR3 is CASPPFGGQGDRSYEQYF. CDR3 nucleotides: TGTGCCAGCCCGCCCTTTGGAGGACAGGGGGATCGGTCCTACGAGCAGTACTTC. Filled out from reference TRBV7-3 and TRBJ2-7, the complete variable domain reads GAGVSQTPSNKVTEKGKYVELRCDPISGHTALYWYRQSLGQGPEFLIYFQGTGAADDSGLPNDRFFAVRPEGSVSTLKIQRTERGDSAVYLCASPPFGGQGDRSYEQYFGPGTRLTVT.

The count of this clone is one. This chain joins TRBV27 and TRBJ2-7; 11 bases agree with TRBD2. The CDR3 contains 16 residues. Germline lookup yields CDR1 MNHEY and CDR2 SMNVEV (reference sequence). Trimming took 6 bases from V and 5 from J; bases not matched to a gene: 12. The CDR3 nucleotides read TGTGCCAGCAGCGATCGAATAGCGGGGGGGTATGACGAGCAGTACTTC. It encodes CASSDRIAGGYDEQYF.

The V call is TRBV4-1, the J call TRBJ1-4; D gene uncertain. The CDR3 loop spans 14 amino acids. CDR1 and CDR2 (germline): MGHRA, YSYEKL. The V gene lost 6 bases and the J gene lost 6 bases, with 14 bases spanning the gap. The CDR3 loop is CASSPREGYEKLFF. CDR3 DNA: TGCGCCAGCAGTCCTAGGGAAGGGTATGAAAAACTGTTTTTT.

The chain links TRBV30 to TRBJ1-2, with a weak D call TRBD1 (5 bases). Germline lookup yields CDR1 GTSNPN and CDR2 SVGIG (reference sequence). V lost 5 bases and J lost 4, with 11 bases in between. The CDR3 covers 12 residues. This chain's CDR3 is CAWGGPPYGYTF. The CDR3 DNA follows: TGTGCCTGGGGGGGTCCACCCTATGGCTACACCTTC.

The genes are TRBV7-2 and TRBJ2-5, with 7 bases aligning to TRBD2. This CDR3 region has 16 residues. The germline CDR1 and CDR2 sequences are SGHTA and FQGNSA. V was clipped by 7 bases and J by 5 bases; unmatched bases: 16. This CDR3 is CASTYTWGEGWETQYF. CDR3 in DNA: TGTGCCAGCACCTACACATGGGGGGAGGGATGGGAGACCCAGTACTTC.

The gene calls are TRBV7-9 and TRBJ2-2; TRBD1 matches at 9 bases. Germline values: CDR1 SEHNR, CDR2 FQNEAQ (reference sequence). J gave up 6 bases and V 5 bases, and 16 bases lay outside the gene matches. The CDR3 runs to 18 residues. This chain's CDR3 is CASSADGTGHRRSGELFF. CDR3 DNA: TGTGCCAGCAGCGCAGACGGGACAGGGCATAGAAGGTCCGGGGAGCTGTTTTTT. The variable domain in full, completed from reference TRBV7-9 and TRBJ2-2, reads DTGVSQNPRHKITKRGQNVTFRCDPISEHNRLYWYRQTLGQGPEFLTYFQNEAQLEKSRLLSDRFSAERPKGSFSTLEIQRTEQGDSAMYLCASSADGTGHRRSGELFFGEGSRLTVL.

The chain links TRBV7-9 to TRBJ2-2, with D unresolved. This CDR3 spans 14 amino acids. V lost 7 bases, J lost 1 base, and 10 bases lay in between. Germline assignment: CDR1 SEHNR and CDR2 FQNEAQ (reference sequence). The CDR3, as DNA: TGTGCCAGCATAGGCGGCGGGAACACCGGGGAGCTGTTTTTT. Translation gives CASIGGGNTGELFF.

This clone has a single count. This CDR3 is also generated by other DNA sequences in the sample. The V call is TRBV7-9, the J call TRBJ2-7; a possible D gene is TRBD2 (6 bases). Trimming shortened V by 5 bases and J by 1 base, and 12 bases separated the two germline ends. Looked up from germline, CDR1 is SEHNR and CDR2 is FQNEAQ (reference sequence). This CDR3 region has 14 residues. The CDR3 DNA reads TGTGCCAGCAGCCCGGGGACTGGATCCTACGAGCAGTACTTC. It yields the protein CASSPGTGSYEQYF.

The chain uses TRBV5-1 and TRBJ2-2; D uncertain. V lost 1 base and J 4 bases, leaving 5 bases between the germline ends. The CDR3 runs to 13 residues. Germline V gives CDR1 SGHRS, CDR2 YFSETQ. The CDR3 nucleotides are TGCGCCAGCAGCTTGTATGGCACCGGGGAGCTGTTTTTT. Protein product: CASSLYGTGELFF. The complete variable domain, with remaining parts taken from reference TRBV5-1 and TRBJ2-2, reads KAGVTQTPRYLIKTRGQQVTLSCSPISGHRSVSWYQQTPGQGLQFLFEYFSETQRNKGNFPGRFSGRQFSNSRSEMNVSTLELGDSALYLCASSLYGTGELFFGEGSRLTVL.

This chain joins TRBV10-1 and TRBJ2-1; the D gene is possibly TRBD1 (5 bases). CDR1 and CDR2 from the germline V gene are WNHNN and SYGVQD (reference sequence). Trimming shortened V by 2 bases and J by 8 bases, and 13 bases separated the two germline ends. The CDR3 length is 14 residues. The chain's CDR3 is CASSELPQGDEQFF. The CDR3 DNA sequence: TGCGCCAGCAGTGAGCTGCCGCAGGGCGATGAGCAGTTCTTC.

The chain couples TRBV13 to TRBJ2-2; TRBD1 agrees at 9 bases. The CDR3 extends over 13 amino acids. From germline, CDR1 is PRHDT and CDR2 FYEKMQ (reference sequence). J gave up 5 bases and V 5 bases, and 0 bases lay outside the gene matches. The CDR3 DNA is TGTGCCAGCAGCGGACAGGGGACCGGGGAGCTGTTTTTT. The encoded protein is CASSGQGTGELFF.

V and J are TRBV30 and TRBJ2-5; 9 bases agree with TRBD1. Germline V CDR1 and CDR2: GTSNPN, SVGIG (reference sequence). Trimming at V came to 0 bases and at J to 4 bases, leaving 3 bases not matched to a gene. CDR3 length: 14 amino acids. CDR3 loop: CAWSVQGAVETQYF. CDR3 nucleotides: TGTGCCTGGAGTGTACAGGGGGCTGTAGAGACCCAGTACTTC.

This chain connects TRBV6-1 to TRBJ1-3; D uncertain. The CDR3 length is 15 residues. Germline V gives CDR1 MNHNS, CDR2 SASEGT. V was pared by 4 bases and J by 4 bases, with 14 bases between. The DNA of the CDR3 is TGTGCCAGCAGTGCCAACACGGATTCCGGAAACACCATATATTTT. As protein: CASSANTDSGNTIYF.

The V call is TRBV7-9, the J call TRBJ2-1, with D unclear. V lost 9 bases and J lost 2, with 11 bases in between. This CDR3 has 13 amino acids. Germline V gene sequence: CDR1 SEHNR, CDR2 FQNEAQ (reference sequence). The CDR3, as DNA: TGTGCCAGTGGACGGGCAACCTACAATGAGCAGTTCTTC. This codes for CASGRATYNEQFF.

The chain couples TRBV30 to TRBJ2-7, with unresolved D. V was shortened by 0 bases and J by 2 bases, with 11 bases between the two germline ends. CDR1 is GTSNPN, CDR2 SVGIG, per germline (reference sequence). The CDR3 loop spans 14 amino acids. DNA of the CDR3: TGTGCCTGGAGTGTAGTGGGCAGTGCCTACGAGCAGTACTTC. Residues: CAWSVVGSAYEQYF.